This T cell receptor beta chain was retrieved from a study of control samples from healthy donors and cancer patients. Germline V gene lookup returns CDR1 MDHEN and CDR2 SYDVKM. The CDR3 loop spans 14 amino acids. V lost 2 bases to trimming and J lost 5 bases, with 13 bases between them. Libraries were prepared by immunoSEQ multiplex PCR; TCRdb keeps only in-frame clonotypes and omits some of them. The sample comprises about 140,000 clones, around 94% of which are singletons, and around 13% rests with the top ten. The receptor comes from a man in his forties or fifties in good health. Sequencing was performed on blood. The J gene is TRBJ2-7, the V gene TRBV28; D is possibly TRBD2 (6 bases). CDR3: CASSLIRERHEQYF. Here the CDR3 DNA reads TGTGCCAGCAGTTTAATCCGGGAGCGACACGAGCAGTACTTC.